Each of the 22 T cell receptor beta chains below was sequenced from the same sample in a study of blood T cell repertoires in COVID-19. The method was immunoSEQ multiplex PCR; TCRdb's version includes in-frame clones alone and lacks a portion of them. The sample consists of over 250,000 clones, around 89% of them appearing once. Sequences were obtained from peripheral blood. The receptors stem from a woman aged 55 to 70 with acute or convalescent COVID-19.

This rearrangement joins TRBV12-1 to TRBJ1-3; no DNA check was done on the table's D call, TRBD1. TRBV12-1 is an annotated pseudogene. The CDR3 runs 14 residues. The chain's CDR3 is CASSPQDRGSTIYF. CDR3 coding DNA: TGTGCCAGCAGCCCTCAGGACAGGGGAAGCACCATATATTTT.

The rearrangement uses TRBV7-9 and TRBJ2-1; D possibly corresponds to TRBD2 (6 bases). The germline CDR1 and CDR2 sequences are SEHNR and FQNEAQ (reference sequence). The CDR3 spans 16 residues. Trimming shortened V by 4 bases and J by 5 bases, and 18 bases separated the two germline ends. CDR3 in amino acids: CASSYWRGYQDNEQFF. CDR3 coding DNA: TGTGCCAGCAGCTATTGGCGGGGATATCAGGACAATGAGCAGTTCTTC.

This chain joins TRBV11-3 and TRBJ2-2; 9 positions agree with TRBD1. Germline lookup yields CDR1 SGHNT and CDR2 YENEEA. The CDR3 sequence is 16 residues long. Germline trimming cut 7 bases from V and 4 bases from J; bases unmatched to any gene: 10. The CDR3 coding sequence is TGTGCCAGCAAAAAATCCGGGACAGGGTCCACCGGGGAGCTGTTTTTT. Its protein product is CASKKSGTGSTGELFF.

For the CDR3, the DNA is TGTGCCAGCTGGGGAGGGGGAACCGGCTACACCTTC. As protein: CASWGGGTGYTF. This chain uses TRBV6-5 with TRBJ1-2; possibly TRBD1 for D (6 bases). V lost 8 bases, J lost 8 bases, and 15 bases lay in between. The CDR3 is 12 residues long. Germline loops: CDR1 MNHEY, CDR2 SVGAGI.

This sequence joins TRBV29-1 and TRBJ1-4; 11 bases fit TRBD1. After removal of 3 bases from V and 8 bases from J, the junction contained 5 bases not matched to a gene. This CDR3 contains 14 residues. Germline assignment: CDR1 SQVTM and CDR2 ANQGSEA. For the CDR3, the DNA is TGCAGCGTTGATCCGGGACAGGGGGACGAAAAACTGTTTTTT. Amino acids: CSVDPGQGDEKLFF.

About this clone: At one end the junction does not follow the germline gene, possibly because of a read error. In DNA form, the CDR3 reads TGTGCCAGCACCGAGTGGACTAGCGGGAGGGAAGGTCGGGGGTTT. It is translated as CASTEWTSGREGRGF. The chain carries TRBV6-7 and TRBJ2-7; TRBD2 aligns across 15 bases. TRBV6-7 is designated an ORF whose function remains uncertain. The CDR3 spans 15 residues.

V gene TRBV9 combines with J gene TRBJ2-3; TRBD1 aligns across 7 bases. The ends lost 0 bases at V and 8 bases at J; junction bases unmatched: 6. CDR1 SGDLS and CDR2 YYNGEE come from the germline V gene. The length of the CDR3 is 14 residues. Written as DNA, the CDR3 is TGTGCCAGCAGCGTAGGAGGGGGCCTTTTTACGCAGTATTTT. As protein: CASSVGGGLFTQYF.

The gene calls are TRBV4-3 and TRBJ1-6, with 7 bases matching TRBD1. Unmatched junction bases numbered 5, after V lost 0 bases and J lost 6 bases. The germline gives CDR1 LGHNA, CDR2 YSLEER. This CDR3 spans 16 amino acids. CDR3 protein: CASSQDRGGGNSPLHF. CDR3 bases: TGCGCCAGCAGCCAAGATCGAGGGGGCGGTAATTCACCCCTCCACTTT.

This clone was seen just once. V is TRBV3-1 (or the pseudogene TRBV3-2) and J is TRBJ2-2, with no clear D. Between the trimmed V and J ends, which lost 0 bases and 4 bases, there was a span of 9 bases. CDR3 length: 15 amino acids. In germline, CDR1 is LGHDT, CDR2 YNNKEL (reference sequence). The CDR3 spells CASSQDQGATGELFF. DNA of the CDR3: TGTGCCAGCAGCCAAGATCAAGGAGCCACCGGGGAGCTGTTTTTT.

V gene TRBV6-5 combines with J gene TRBJ2-7; the match to TRBD1 covers 8 bases. The junction had 8 bases not matched to a gene; V was cut back by 7 bases and J by 6 bases. Germline V CDR1 and CDR2: MNHEY, SVGAGI. CDR3 length: 13 residues. CDR3 in DNA: TGTGCCAGCACCGAGCAGGGGGCTGTCGAGCAGTACTTC. Protein sequence: CASTEQGAVEQYF.

The chain links TRBV12-3 or TRBV12-4 to TRBJ2-1; 7 nucleotides match TRBD1. The CDR3 length is 13 residues. Germline trimming cut 6 bases from V and 9 bases from J; bases unmatched to any gene: 8. CDR3 region: CASRKDRVGEQFF. The DNA for the CDR3 is TGTGCCAGCAGAAAAGACAGGGTCGGTGAGCAGTTCTTC.

V and J are TRBV6-6 and TRBJ2-7; 9 bases are shared with TRBD2. This CDR3 is built from 15 residues. Germline V gene sequence: CDR1 MNHNY, CDR2 SVGAGI (reference sequence). The V and J ends lost 2 bases and 4 bases, in that order; junction bases with no gene match: 6. In nucleotides, the CDR3 is TGTGCCAGCAGTTACAAGGGGACTAGCCGATACGAGCAGTACTTC. This sequence encodes CASSYKGTSRYEQYF.

The chain joins TRBV7-2 to TRBJ2-3; weak D call: TRBD2 (5 bases). The CDR3 has 17 residues. V was trimmed by 4 bases and J by 4 bases, leaving 21 bases between them. CDR1 and CDR2 from the germline V gene are SGHTA and FQGNSA. CDR3 sequence reads: CASSSQRTGLFADTQYF. In nucleotides, the CDR3 is TGTGCCAGCAGCTCCCAGCGGACTGGGTTATTTGCAGATACGCAGTATTTT. The complete variable domain, with remaining parts taken from reference TRBV7-2 and TRBJ2-3, reads GAGVSQSPSNKVTEKGKDVELRCDPISGHTALYWYRQSLGQGLEFLIYFQGNSAPDKSGLPSDRFSAERTGGSVSTLTIQRTQQEDSAVYLCASSSQRTGLFADTQYFGPGTRLTVL.

J is TRBJ2-6 and V is TRBV27; 13 nucleotides match TRBD2. The CDR3 consists of 17 residues. CDR1 and CDR2 from the germline V gene are MNHEY and SMNVEV (reference sequence). Trimming cost V 5 bases and J 1 base; bases outside gene matches: 2. The CDR3: CASSLTSGGSGANVLTF. The CDR3 DNA reads as TGTGCCAGCAGTCTGACTAGCGGGGGGTCTGGGGCCAACGTCCTGACTTTC.

The rearrangement uses TRBV4-3 and TRBJ2-1; the D gene is possibly TRBD2 (6 bases). V gave up 1 base and J gave up 7 bases, with 20 bases separating them. The CDR3 runs 17 residues. Germline values: CDR1 LGHNA, CDR2 YSLEER. Written as DNA, the CDR3 is TGCGCCAGCAGCCAAGTTTGGGGTAGCGGCTCTTTAAATGAGCAGTTCTTC. Its translation is CASSQVWGSGSLNEQFF.

This sequence joins TRBV6-5 and TRBJ2-7; TRBD2 matches at 12 bases. J gave up 7 bases and V 0 bases, and 7 bases lay outside the gene matches. From germline, CDR1 is MNHEY and CDR2 SVGAGI. This CDR3 region has 16 residues. In nucleotides, the CDR3 is TGTGCCAGCAGTTACTCCCGACTAGCGGGAGCAGGGGAGCAGTACTTC. As protein: CASSYSRLAGAGEQYF.

V usage is TRBV24-1 and J usage is TRBJ2-1, with 8 bases identical to TRBD1. Germline V CDR1 and CDR2: KGHDR, SFDVKD. The CDR3 length is 17 residues. J was trimmed by 5 bases and V by 5 bases; bases with no gene match: 13. The CDR3 region is CATSGGQGFTTDNEQFF. In nucleotides, the CDR3 is TGTGCCACCAGTGGTGGACAGGGCTTCACTACGGACAATGAGCAGTTCTTC.

This clone was found once. V is TRBV9 and J is TRBJ2-5, with TRBD2 matching over 10 bases. There are 15 residues in the CDR3. Germline V gene lookup returns CDR1 SGDLS and CDR2 YYNGEE. Trimming took 4 bases from V and 5 from J; bases not matched to a gene: 8. Here the CDR3 DNA reads TGTGCCAGCAGCCCGGGACTAGCGTGGGAGGAGACCCAGTACTTC. Translated, it gives CASSPGLAWEETQYF.

The rearrangement uses TRBV6-5 and TRBJ1-1; tentative D call: TRBD1 (6 bases). Trimming removed 7 bases from V and 5 bases from J, with 17 bases in between. The CDR3 contains 14 residues. From germline, CDR1 is MNHEY and CDR2 SVGAGI. The CDR3 DNA reads as TGTGCCAGCACCCCTAACGGGGGGCGGACTGAAGCTTTCTTT. It is translated as CASTPNGGRTEAFF.

The gene calls are TRBV5-8 and TRBJ2-6; D might be TRBD2 (5 bases). This CDR3 has 20 residues. CDR1 is SGHTS and CDR2 is YDEGEE in the germline V gene. V lost 3 bases and J 1 base, leaving 23 bases between the germline ends. DNA for the CDR3: TGTGCCAGCAGCTCGATCCTCCGAGGGCGCTGGGATTCTGGGGCCAACGTCCTGACTTTC. Its protein is CASSSILRGRWDSGANVLTF.

The J gene is TRBJ2-2, the V gene TRBV29-1; TRBD1 matches 8 bases. Trimming took 7 bases from V and 1 from J; bases not matched to a gene: 8. The length of the CDR3 is 15 residues. From germline, CDR1 is SQVTM and CDR2 ANQGSEA. The CDR3 sequence: CSARTGTGNTGELFF. CDR3 DNA sequence: TGCAGCGCGCGAACCGGGACAGGGAACACCGGGGAGCTGTTTTTT.

The genes are TRBV10-3 and TRBJ2-5; 12 bases map to TRBD2. The V gene end was trimmed by 2 bases and the J gene end by 4 bases; junction bases not matched to a gene: 11. Germline lookup yields CDR1 ENHRY and CDR2 SYGVKD. The CDR3 consists of 18 residues. CDR3: CAISEGVLAGGGGETQYF. Written as DNA, the CDR3 is TGTGCCATCAGTGAGGGAGTACTAGCGGGAGGTGGGGGAGAGACCCAGTACTTC.